The 3 T cell receptor beta chains reported below all come from one sample, sequenced in a study of beta chain features in type 1 diabetes. The sequenced template was cDNA made from the entire isolated RNA. The method was immunoSEQ multiplex PCR; TCRdb's version includes in-frame clones alone and lacks a portion of them. The sample gives 250,000 or so clones, roughly 70% of which show up once; approximately 0.053% is in the top ten. The sample consisted of naive CD4+ T cells from blood. These receptors all come from a man aged 25 to 40 in good health.

A few counts support this clone. The genes are TRBV29-1 and TRBJ2-7; 9 nucleotides match TRBD1. The V and J ends lost 1 base and 2 bases, in that order; junction bases with no gene match: 12. The CDR3 extends over 17 amino acids. Germline CDR1 is SQVTM and CDR2 is ANQGSEA. CDR3 coding DNA: TGCAGCGTTGAAGTATACGTAGGGACAGGGAGGCCCTACGAGCAGTACTTC. Encoded protein: CSVEVYVGTGRPYEQYF.

V and J are TRBV30 and TRBJ1-1; 8 bases line up with TRBD1. The germline CDR1 and CDR2 sequences are GTSNPN and SVGIG (reference sequence). The CDR3 loop spans 12 amino acids. Trimming removed 5 bases from V and 4 bases from J; junction bases left unmatched: 3. As DNA, the CDR3 is TGTGCCTGGGACAGGGGTGGCACTGAAGCTTTCTTT. It codes for CAWDRGGTEAFF. Based on the CDR3 plus reference TRBV30 and TRBJ1-1, the full variable domain is SQTIHQWPATLVQPVGSPLSLECTVEGTSNPNLYWYRQAAGRGLQLLFYSVGIGQISSEVPQNLSASRPQDRQFILSSKKLLLSDSGFYLCAWDRGGTEAFFGQGTRLTVV.

V usage is TRBV11-2 and J usage is TRBJ2-1; TRBD2 matches at 8 bases. The CDR3 contains 11 residues. Germline trimming cut 2 bases from V and 15 bases from J; bases unmatched to any gene: 3. Germline V gives CDR1 SGHAT, CDR2 FQNNGV. The CDR3 DNA is TGTGCCAGCAGCTTAAGCGGGAGTTGGTTCTTC. Translating it yields CASSLSGSWFF. The full variable domain, its missing parts supplied by reference TRBV11-2 and TRBJ2-1, is EAGVAQSPRYKIIEKRQSVAFWCNPISGHATLYWYQQILGQGPKLLIQFQNNGVVDDSQLPKDRFSAERLKGVDSTLKIQPAKLEDSAVYLCASSLSGSWFFGPGTRLTVL.